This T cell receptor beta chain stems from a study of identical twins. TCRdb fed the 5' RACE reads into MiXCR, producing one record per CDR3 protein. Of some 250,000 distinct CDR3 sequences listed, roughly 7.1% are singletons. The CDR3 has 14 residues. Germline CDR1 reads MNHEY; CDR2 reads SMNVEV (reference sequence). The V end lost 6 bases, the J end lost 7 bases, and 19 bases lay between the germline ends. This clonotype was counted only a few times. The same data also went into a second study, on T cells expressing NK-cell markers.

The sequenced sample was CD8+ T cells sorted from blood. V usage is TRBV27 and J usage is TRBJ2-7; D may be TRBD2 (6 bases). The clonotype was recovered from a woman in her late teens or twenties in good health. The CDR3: CASSPGTHPVEQYF. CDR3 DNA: TGTGCCAGCAGCCCCGGGACTCATCCTGTGGAGCAGTACTTC.